This is a list of T cell receptor beta chains from one sample in a study of T cell responses to AZD1222 COVID-19 vaccine. This table comes from immunoSEQ multiplex PCR, and its TCRdb copy is limited to in-frame clones, with some not included. This sample has over 95,000 clones; roughly 90% occur once, and the top ten carry approximately 7%. The sample here was peripheral blood, taken on day 0 of AZD1222 vaccination. The origin of the receptors is an adult in good health. Both conserved end residues are part of each CDR3. The D gene is left open where the match is weak. Part of the rows lack a size; the others show once, few, many or a class for expanded clones.

TRBV19	NA	NA	14	TRBJ2-5	CASSMSGQKETQYF	TGTGCCAGTAGTATGAGTGGGCAGAAAGAGACCCAGTACTTC
TRBV28	TRBD1	NA	14	TRBJ2-2	CASSRQGAGGELFF	TGTGCCAGCAGCCGACAGGGGGCGGGCGGGGAGCTGTTTTTT
TRBV3-1/TRBV3-2	TRBD1	NA	15	TRBJ1-2	CASSRATGGSGGYTF	TGTGCCAGCAGCCGAGCTACAGGGGGCTCGGGTGGCTACACCTTC
TRBV6-5	NA	NA	12	TRBJ2-1	CASKGEGNEQFF	TGTGCCAGCAAGGGGGAGGGCAATGAGCAGTTCTTC
TRBV7-2	NA	once	13	TRBJ1-1	CASSLARNTEAFF	TGTGCCAGCAGCTTAGCCCGGAACACTGAAGCTTTCTTT
TRBV4-2	NA	NA	15	TRBJ1-2	CASSQDQPGDYGYTF	TGTGCCAGCAGCCAAGATCAGCCGGGCGACTATGGCTACACCTTC
TRBV18	NA	NA	13	TRBJ1-1	CASSRTENTEAFF	TGTGCCAGCTCACGGACAGAAAACACTGAAGCTTTCTTT
TRBV4-2	TRBD1	NA	17	TRBJ2-7	CASSQDLRGTGSYEQYF	TGTGCCAGCAGCCAAGATCTAAGGGGGACAGGGAGCTACGAGCAGTACTTC
TRBV12-3/TRBV12-4	NA	NA	11	TRBJ2-1	CASSLNNEQFF	TGTGCCAGCAGTTTAAACAATGAGCAGTTCTTC
TRBV7-9	NA	NA	12	TRBJ1-2	CASSYEAYGYTF	TGTGCCAGCAGCTACGAAGCCTATGGCTACACCTTC